These 4 T cell receptor beta chains originate from one sample sequenced in a study of cytomegalovirus exposure and HLA in healthy donors. Only in-frame clones appear in the TCRdb table, and some are missing; sequencing was by immunoSEQ multiplex PCR. Among fewer than 85,000 clones listed, roughly 89% were seen once. Sequences were obtained from PBMCs. These receptors all come from a woman aged 18 to 35 in good health and CMV-seropositive.

The J gene is TRBJ2-5, the V gene TRBV5-1; maybe TRBD2 (5 bases). Germline V gives CDR1 SGHRS, CDR2 YFSETQ. Deletions cut 4 bases from V and 2 bases from J, with 15 bases between. This CDR3 has 15 amino acids. The CDR3 loop is CASSGRPGKQETQYF. DNA of the CDR3: TGCGCCAGCAGCGGAAGACCGGGAAAACAAGAGACCCAGTACTTC.

The V call is TRBV13, the J call TRBJ2-1; tentative D call: TRBD2 (6 bases). Germline V CDR1 and CDR2: PRHDT, FYEKMQ (reference sequence). The CDR3 is 16 amino acids. The V gene lost 5 bases and the J gene lost 2 bases, with 16 bases spanning the gap. In DNA, the CDR3 is TGTGCCAGCAGCCCCCATGGGGGGAGTCCCTACAATGAGCAGTTCTTC. Amino acid sequence: CASSPHGGSPYNEQFF.

Remarks on this clone: Other DNA sequences in the same sample also yield this CDR3. The CDR3 bases are TGTGCCTGGAGTGCCCGGACTCAAGGGACAGGGGGCGTTAATTCACCCCTCCACTTT. It codes for CAWSARTQGTGGVNSPLHF. The chain couples TRBV30 to TRBJ1-6, with TRBD1 identical over 12 bases. Germline trimming cut 1 base from V and 6 bases from J; bases unmatched to any gene: 13. The germline V gene has CDR1 GTSNPN and CDR2 SVGIG (reference sequence). The CDR3 loop spans 19 amino acids.

This sequence joins TRBV28 and TRBJ2-7; 7 bases are a match to TRBD1. The CDR3 spans 13 residues. Trimming at V came to 8 bases and at J to 3 bases, leaving 7 bases not matched to a gene. The germline CDR1 and CDR2 sequences are MDHEN and SYDVKM. CDR3 protein: CASGQAFRYEQYF. As DNA, the CDR3 is TGTGCCAGCGGACAGGCTTTCCGCTACGAGCAGTACTTC.